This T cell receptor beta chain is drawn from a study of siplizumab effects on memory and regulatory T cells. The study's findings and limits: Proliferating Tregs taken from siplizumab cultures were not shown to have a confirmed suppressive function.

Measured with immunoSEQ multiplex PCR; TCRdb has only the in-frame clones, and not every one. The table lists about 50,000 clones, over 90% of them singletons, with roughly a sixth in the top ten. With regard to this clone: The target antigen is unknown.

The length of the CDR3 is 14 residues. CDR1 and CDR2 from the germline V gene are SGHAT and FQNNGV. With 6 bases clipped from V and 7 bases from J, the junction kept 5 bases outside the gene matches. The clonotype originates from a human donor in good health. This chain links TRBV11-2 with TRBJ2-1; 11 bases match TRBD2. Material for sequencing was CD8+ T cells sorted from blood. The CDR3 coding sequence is TGTGCCAGCAGTACTAGCGGGAGTCTTAATGAGCAGTTCTTC. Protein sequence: CASSTSGSLNEQFF.